A single sample is the source of the 3 T cell receptor beta chains below, sequenced in a study of beta chain features in type 1 diabetes. The sequenced template was cDNA made from the entire isolated RNA. Produced via immunoSEQ multiplex PCR; TCRdb's table is partial and in-frame only. In the table there are 850,000 to 900,000 clones, 15% to 20% of which are singletons. Sample: naive CD4+ T cells from blood. Every receptor here comes from a woman between 18 and 30 years old in good health.

The chain uses TRBV28 and TRBJ2-1; TRBD1 matches 8 bases. CDR1 is MDHEN, CDR2 SYDVKM, per germline. The CDR3 has 14 amino acids. The J segment lost 4 bases and the V segment lost 3 bases, leaving 2 bases of the junction unmatched. The CDR3 loop is CASSLGDRYNEQFF. The CDR3 bases are TGTGCCAGCAGTTTGGGGGACAGGTACAATGAGCAGTTCTTC. Full variable domain (missing parts from reference TRBV28 and TRBJ2-1): DVKVTQSSRYLVKRTGEKVFLECVQDMDHENMFWYRQDPGLGLRLIYFSYDVKMKEKGDIPEGYSVSREKKERFSLILESASTNQTSMYLCASSLGDRYNEQFFGPGTRLTVL.

The sample holds a few counts of this clone. The chain uses TRBV11-2 and TRBJ2-1; TRBD2 matches 9 bases. This CDR3 comprises 14 residues. V lost 5 bases to trimming and J lost 5 bases; unmatched junction nucleotides: 4. Germline V gene data show CDR1 as SGHAT and CDR2 as FQNNGV. The CDR3 DNA is TGTGCCAGCAGCACTAGCGGGTCAAACAATGAGCAGTTCTTC. This encodes CASSTSGSNNEQFF. Complete variable domain (other parts from reference TRBV11-2 and TRBJ2-1): EAGVAQSPRYKIIEKRQSVAFWCNPISGHATLYWYQQILGQGPKLLIQFQNNGVVDDSQLPKDRFSAERLKGVDSTLKIQPAKLEDSAVYLCASSTSGSNNEQFFGPGTRLTVL.

V usage is TRBV28 and J usage is TRBJ1-3; tentatively, D is TRBD1 (5 bases). Trimming removed 8 bases at V and 5 bases at J, with 16 bases between. CDR1 MDHEN and CDR2 SYDVKM come from the germline V gene. CDR3 length: 14 residues. The CDR3 here is CASGGAVRRNTIYF. The DNA of the CDR3 is TGTGCCAGCGGTGGGGCAGTGCGAAGAAACACCATATATTTT. Looking up the rest from reference TRBV28 and TRBJ1-3 gives the full variable domain: DVKVTQSSRYLVKRTGEKVFLECVQDMDHENMFWYRQDPGLGLRLIYFSYDVKMKEKGDIPEGYSVSREKKERFSLILESASTNQTSMYLCASGGAVRRNTIYFGEGSWLTVV.